This T cell receptor beta chain originates from a study of T cell repertoires in cytomegalovirus infection. TCRdb recomputed calls from the reads with MiXCR, one row per CDR3 protein. The sample carries roughly 860,000 distinct CDR3 sequences, 30% to 35% recorded once. Unmatched junction bases numbered 5, after V lost 9 bases and J lost 4 bases. CDR3 size: 13 residues. Germline V lookup: CDR1 MNHEY, CDR2 SVGAGI. Notes on the study in general: CMV carriers having the relevant HLA were flagged by cumulative public TCR beta family frequency.

As concerns this clonotype: The antigen remains undetermined.

The origin of this receptor is a human donor in good health (CMV status not recorded). Some clones in this sample may be carry-over from other donors' samples. The sample here was cultured CD8+ T cells from PBMCs, taken from culture after CMV antigen stimulation. This chain links TRBV6-5 with TRBJ2-1; 8 bases are a match to TRBD1. The CDR3 coding sequence is TGTGCCAGTTGGACAGGGCCTTACAATGAGCAGTTCTTC. Its protein product is CASWTGPYNEQFF.